A selection of T cell receptor beta chains follows, all from one sample in a study of blood T cells in healthy people across ages. TCRdb passed the 5' RACE reads through MiXCR, listing each CDR3 protein once. The data contain 700,000 or so distinct CDR3 sequences, 22% of them singletons. Sequenced: blood. The receptors shown here come from a man between 65 and 79 years old in good health. CDR3s include the opening cysteine and the closing phenylalanine or tryptophan. Fields, in order: V gene, D gene, J gene, clone size, CDR3 DNA, CDR3 protein. D genes are given only for firm matches. Expanded clones get a size class; other rows say once, few or many, or leave the size out.

TRBV6-2/TRBV6-3	TRBD1	TRBJ2-5	-	TGTGCCAGCAGTTCCCACCGGGACAGCCAAGAGACCCAGTACTTC	CASSSHRDSQETQYF
TRBV29-1	-	TRBJ1-2	-	TGCAGCGTTGAAGGAGAGAGCTATGGCTACACCTTC	CSVEGESYGYTF
TRBV6-2/TRBV6-3	-	TRBJ2-1	-	TGTGCCAGCAGTTTTCAGGGAATCTACAATGAGCAGTTCTTC	CASSFQGIYNEQFF
TRBV5-5	-	TRBJ1-5	few	TGTGCCAGCAGACTTGGGGTAGTATGGGTCAATCAGCCCCAGCATTTT	CASRLGVVWVNQPQHF
TRBV6-5	TRBD1	TRBJ2-2	-	TGTGCCAGCACCTGGGACAGGGGGGCCACCGGGGAGCTGTTTTTT	CASTWDRGATGELFF
TRBV9	-	TRBJ2-5	few	TGTGCCAGCAGCGCCCCTCCGGGTTACCAAGAGACCCAGTACTTC	CASSAPPGYQETQYF
TRBV12-3/TRBV12-4	TRBD1	TRBJ2-3	-	TGTGCCAGCAGTTTCCGGGACAGGGGGACCGTTTTT	CASSFRDRGTVF
TRBV7-2	-	TRBJ1-2	few	TGTGCCAGCAGCGCACAGGGCCAGGTTAACTATGGCTACACCTTC	CASSAQGQVNYGYTF
TRBV27	-	TRBJ1-1	few	TGTGCCAGCTGCTCTCAGGGGTTTACTGAAGCTTTCTTT	CASCSQGFTEAFF
TRBV11-2	TRBD1	TRBJ1-4	-	TGTGCCAGCAGCCAAACCTTGGGACAGGGGAATGAAAAACTGTTTTTT	CASSQTLGQGNEKLFF
TRBV7-8	-	TRBJ2-1	-	TGTGCCAGCAGCTTAGGGCAGACTCTGGGAAATGAGCAGTTCTTC	CASSLGQTLGNEQFF
TRBV19	TRBD2	TRBJ2-1	-	TGTGCCACTCACCCGTCTAGCGGGAGGGCCCCGAGCTCCTACAATGAGCAGTTCTTC	CATHPSSGRAPSSYNEQFF
TRBV5-5	-	TRBJ1-2	-	TGTGCCAGCGCCCCCGTCACCTATGGCTACACCTTC	CASAPVTYGYTF
TRBV30	TRBD1	TRBJ1-2	-	TGTGCCTGGAGCACGAGCAGGGGGCTTGGCTACACCTTC	CAWSTSRGLGYTF
TRBV6-2/TRBV6-3	TRBD2	TRBJ2-1	-	TGTGCCAGCAGTTACTGGACTAGCGGGAGAGATGAGCAGTTCTTC	CASSYWTSGRDEQFF
TRBV5-1	TRBD2	TRBJ2-5	-	TGCGCCAGCAGCTTAAGGGCTAGCGGACACCAAGAGACCCAGTACTTC	CASSLRASGHQETQYF
TRBV20-1	-	TRBJ2-3	many	TGCAGTGCAGTCTGGAGCACAGATACGCAGTATTTT	CSAVWSTDTQYF
TRBV20-1	-	TRBJ1-1	many	TGCAGTGCTACCCCCCTCCTAGGCCCGAACACTGAAGCTTTCTTT	CSATPLLGPNTEAFF
TRBV12-3/TRBV12-4	TRBD2	TRBJ2-3	-	TGTGCCAGCATGAAGCGGGGGGGCATGTTAGATACGCAGTATTTT	CASMKRGGMLDTQYF
TRBV20-1	-	TRBJ2-1	-	TGCAGTGCTAGAGATCCCAGGTGGAATGAGCAGTTCTTC	CSARDPRWNEQFF
TRBV12-3/TRBV12-4	-	TRBJ2-4	-	TGTGCCAGCAGTTTAGGTCCCGGCATTCAGTACTTC	CASSLGPGIQYF
TRBV3-1	TRBD1	TRBJ1-4	few	TGTGCCGCGGGGAGGGGACAGGAAAAACTGTTTTTT	CAAGRGQEKLFF
TRBV9	-	TRBJ2-3	-	TGTGCCAGCAGCGTAGGAAGTAGACGCCTAAGCACAGATACGCAGTATTTT	CASSVGSRRLSTDTQYF
TRBV3-1	TRBD2	TRBJ2-5	-	TGTGCCAGCAGCCATGTCGGGGGGAAAGAGACCCAGTACTTC	CASSHVGGKETQYF
TRBV6-2/TRBV6-3	-	TRBJ1-1	-	TGTGCCAGCAGTTACTCGGACTGGTATACTGAAGCTTTCTTT	CASSYSDWYTEAFF
TRBV7-9	-	TRBJ1-2	few	TGTGCCAGCAGCTTAGAGTTTAACACCGGCTACACCTTC	CASSLEFNTGYTF
TRBV7-8	-	TRBJ2-7	-	TGTGCCAGCAGCTCTTATACGGGATCCACCATCGAGCAGTACTTC	CASSSYTGSTIEQYF
TRBV6-6	-	TRBJ2-1	few	TGTGCCAGCACCGCCCACGGGGGCATGAACAATGAGCAGTTCTTC	CASTAHGGMNNEQFF
TRBV28	TRBD1	TRBJ1-2	-	TGTGCCAGCTTCGGGACAGGAAAAGATGGCTACACCTTC	CASFGTGKDGYTF
TRBV5-1	TRBD2	TRBJ2-5	-	TGCGCCAGCAGCTTCCTAGCGGGAGGTAGAGAAGAGACCCAGTACTTC	CASSFLAGGREETQYF
TRBV6-2/TRBV6-3	-	TRBJ1-1	-	TGTGCCAGCAGTCCCCGGTTTTACACTGAAGCTTTCTTT	CASSPRFYTEAFF
TRBV12-3/TRBV12-4	TRBD2	TRBJ2-1	once	TGTGCCAGCAGTCCGAGCGGGGGGGCGAGTAATGAGCAGTTCTTC	CASSPSGGASNEQFF
TRBV27	TRBD1	TRBJ1-2	few	TGTGCCAGCAGTTTAGCCAGGGACAGTTCCCGCTTTAGCGGCTACACCTTC	CASSLARDSSRFSGYTF
TRBV20-1	TRBD1	TRBJ2-7	few	TGCAGTGCCAGCGCTACCCGACAGGGGACCTACGAGCAGTACTTC	CSASATRQGTYEQYF
TRBV10-3	-	TRBJ2-5	few	TGTGCCATCAGCTCTGGAGGGAGGATTCAAGAGACCCAGTACTTC	CAISSGGRIQETQYF
TRBV12-3/TRBV12-4	-	TRBJ2-6	-	TGTGCCAGCAGTTTTGAGGGAGCTGGGGCCAACGTCCTGACTTTC	CASSFEGAGANVLTF
TRBV5-5	TRBD1	TRBJ2-5	-	TGTGCCAGCAGCACTGGGACAGGGGCCCAAGAGGCCCAGTACTTC	CASSTGTGAQEAQYF
TRBV15	-	TRBJ2-3	many	TGTGCCACCAGCAGAGATCGTCGCCCAATAGGCACAGATACGCAGTATTTT	CATSRDRRPIGTDTQYF
TRBV7-8	TRBD2	TRBJ2-1	-	TGTGCCAGCAGCAGAGCCATGACTAGCGGAACCTACAATGAGCAGTTCTTC	CASSRAMTSGTYNEQFF
TRBV5-1	TRBD2	TRBJ2-4	many	TGCGCCAGCAGCTTGGTCTCTAGCGGGAGTTTAAAAAACATTCAGTACTTC	CASSLVSSGSLKNIQYF